The clone carrying this T cell receptor beta chain was seen at least ten times. The library targeted TCRbeta and was prepared with unique molecular identifiers. TCRdb re-called the PCR reads through MiXCR, storing one row per CDR3 protein. Here the sample spans around 92,000 distinct CDR3 sequences, 10% to 15% being singletons. These data are taken from a study of T-cell reconstitution after alpha-beta-depleted transplantation in children. The sample consisted of PBMCs from the stem cell graft donor, taken from the stem cell graft. The sequence derives from a human donor who donated a stem cell graft to a child with inherited bone marrow failure.

The CDR3 DNA sequence: TGTGCCGTACAAGGGGGGGGCACTGAAGCTTTCTTT. This translates into CAVQGGGTEAFF. The chain combines TRBV10-3 with TRBJ1-1, with D possibly matching TRBD1 (6 bases). Germline V gene data show CDR1 as ENHRY and CDR2 as SYGVKD. The CDR3 covers 12 residues. V lost 11 bases to trimming and J lost 4 bases, with 14 bases between them.